This T cell receptor beta chain was identified in a study of beta chain features in type 1 diabetes. Study-wide points: Shortening of TCRB CDR3s, moderate but significant, appeared in all four CD4+ subsets of Type 1 diabetes patients.

Looked up from germline, CDR1 is MNHEY and CDR2 is SVGAGI. V was pared by 6 bases and J by 0 bases, with 9 bases between. This CDR3 comprises 14 residues. Investigators reverse transcribed all isolated RNA, so they sequenced expressed TCRB transcripts. Here immunoSEQ multiplex PCR was the method, and the copy in TCRdb shows in-frame clones only, minus some. The sample carries approximately 270,000 clones, roughly an eighth recorded once. In this sample, this clone turned up a few times. The target antigen is unknown. The V call is TRBV6-5, the J call TRBJ1-5, with D possibly being TRBD1 (6 bases). The source of this sequence is a man aged 25 to 40 with type 1 diabetes. The specimen was naive CD4+ T cells from blood. Written as DNA, the CDR3 is TGTGCCAGCAGAGGACAGAATAGCAATCAGCCCCAGCATTTT. Translated: CASRGQNSNQPQHF.